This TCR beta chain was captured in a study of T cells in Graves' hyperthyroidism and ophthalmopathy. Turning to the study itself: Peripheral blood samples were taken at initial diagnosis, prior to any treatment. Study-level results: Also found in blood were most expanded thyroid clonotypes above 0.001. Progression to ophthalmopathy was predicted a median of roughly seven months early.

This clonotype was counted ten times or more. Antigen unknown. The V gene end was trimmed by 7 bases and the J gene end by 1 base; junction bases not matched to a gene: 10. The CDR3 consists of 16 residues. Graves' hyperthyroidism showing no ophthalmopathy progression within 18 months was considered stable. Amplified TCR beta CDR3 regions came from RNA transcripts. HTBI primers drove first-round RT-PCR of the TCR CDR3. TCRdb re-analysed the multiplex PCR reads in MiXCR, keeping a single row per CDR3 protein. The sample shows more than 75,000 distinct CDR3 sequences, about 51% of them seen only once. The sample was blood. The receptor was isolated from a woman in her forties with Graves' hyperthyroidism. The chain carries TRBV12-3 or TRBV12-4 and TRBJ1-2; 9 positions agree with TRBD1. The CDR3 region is CASTSWGQGVNYGYTF. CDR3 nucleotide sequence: TGTGCCAGCACCTCGTGGGGACAGGGCGTTAACTATGGCTACACCTTC.